These T cell receptor beta chains were read from a single sample in a study of T cell responses to AZD1222 COVID-19 vaccine. The assay was immunoSEQ multiplex PCR, and TCRdb's table has in-frame clones only and misses some. The sample holds tens of thousands of clones; 85% to 95% are singletons and the top ten take roughly 5.2%. Here the sequenced sample was peripheral blood, taken on day 0 of AZD1222 vaccination. The receptor set was obtained from an adult in good health. CDR3s include the opening cysteine and the closing phenylalanine or tryptophan. The D gene is left open where the match is weak. Size tells how often a clone was seen (once, few, many) or the class of an expanded clone, and some rows leave it out.

TRBV7-8,TRBJ1-1,.,TRBD1,TGTGCCAGCAGCTTAGTTCCCCCGGACAGGGCCCTTTACACTGAAGCTTTCTTT,CASSLVPPDRALYTEAFF
TRBV7-2,TRBJ1-1,.,.,TGTGCCAGCAGCTTAAACCGGGAGAACCCAGCTTTCTTT,CASSLNRENPAFF
TRBV5-1,TRBJ2-2,.,.,TGCGCCAGCAGCTACGACAGACCGAACACCGGGGAGCTGTTTTTT,CASSYDRPNTGELFF
TRBV27,TRBJ2-5,.,TRBD2,TGTGCCAGCAGTTTAAACGGGGGGGCCGGTGGTGAGACCCAGTACTTC,CASSLNGGAGGETQYF
TRBV25-1,TRBJ1-4,.,TRBD1,TGTGCCAGCAGTGACGGTGGGAAAGGGGGCGAAAAACTGTTTTTT,CASSDGGKGGEKLFF
TRBV28,TRBJ2-6,.,TRBD1,TGTGCCAGCAGTTCGACAGGGTCAGCCAACGTCCTGACTTTC,CASSSTGSANVLTF
TRBV7-3,TRBJ1-6,.,TRBD1,TGTGCCAGCAGCCTCCAGGGGGATTCACCCCTCCACTTT,CASSLQGDSPLHF
TRBV7-8,TRBJ1-2,.,TRBD1,TGTGCCAGCAGCTTAGAGGGGGCGAAGGGTGGCTACACCTTC,CASSLEGAKGGYTF
TRBV6-2/TRBV6-3,TRBJ2-7,once,.,TGTGCCAGCAGCTCTTTGGAAAAGCAGTACTTC,CASSSLEKQYF
TRBV11-3,TRBJ2-7,.,.,TGTGCCAGCAGCCCCACGACAGGCGAGCAGTACTTC,CASSPTTGEQYF
TRBV7-2,TRBJ1-6,once,TRBD1,TGTGCCAGCAGCTTAGGCGGGACAGCCTCCAATTCACCCCTCCACTTT,CASSLGGTASNSPLHF
TRBV30,TRBJ1-5,.,TRBD1,TGTGCCTGGAGTTCTGGACAGGGTAATCAGCCCCAGCATTTT,CAWSSGQGNQPQHF
TRBV7-9,TRBJ1-1,.,.,TGTGCCAGCAGCTTAGGACTGACGAACACTGAAGCTTTCTTT,CASSLGLTNTEAFF
TRBV19,TRBJ2-6,.,.,TGTGCCAGTAGTGAAACCGGGGCCAACGTCCTGACTTTC,CASSETGANVLTF
TRBV5-1,TRBJ1-1,.,TRBD1,TGCGCCAGCAGCTTGGCGACAGGGGGCTCGACTGAAGCTTTCTTT,CASSLATGGSTEAFF
TRBV6-2/TRBV6-3,TRBJ1-6,.,.,TGTGCCAGCAACCCCGACAGAGTCAGACCCCTCCACTTT,CASNPDRVRPLHF
TRBV11-2,TRBJ2-3,.,TRBD2,TGTGCCAGCAGCCTAGCGGGGGGTCTGGCAGATACGCAGTATTTT,CASSLAGGLADTQYF
TRBV2,TRBJ2-7,.,.,TGTGCCAGCAGGGAGGACGGTTCCTACGAGCAGTACTTC,CASREDGSYEQYF
TRBV7-9,TRBJ1-5,.,.,TGTGCCAGCAGCTTAAGCGCCCATCAGCCCCAGCATTTT,CASSLSAHQPQHF
TRBV10-2,TRBJ1-6,.,.,TGCGCCAGCAGTGAGTCTATTAGCGGGTCCTATAATTCACCCCTCCACTTT,CASSESISGSYNSPLHF
TRBV28,TRBJ1-1,once,.,TGTGCCAGCAGTTCCCTCGGCGGGGCCACGCGAGCTTTCTTT,CASSSLGGATRAFF
TRBV7-9,TRBJ1-2,.,TRBD1,TGTGCCAGCAGCCCGGGGACAGGGGGCTCAGCTAACTATGGCTACACCTTC,CASSPGTGGSANYGYTF
TRBV6-5,TRBJ1-5,.,TRBD1,TGTGCCAGCAGTAGGGACAGGAATCAGCCCCAGCATTTT,CASSRDRNQPQHF
TRBV2,TRBJ1-4,.,.,TGTGCCAGCAAGCAAGCGGAGGTACTGTTTTTT,CASKQAEVLFF
TRBV28,TRBJ1-1,.,.,TGTGCCAGCAGTTTATTACAGAACACTGAAGCTTTCTTT,CASSLLQNTEAFF
TRBV27,TRBJ2-3,few,TRBD1,TGTGCCAGCAGATTTGCCAGGGGGCGAGCCGATACGCAGTATTTT,CASRFARGRADTQYF
TRBV5-1,TRBJ2-3,once,TRBD2,TGCGCCAGCAGCATACTAGCGGGGGGTTCCACAGATACGCAGTATTTT,CASSILAGGSTDTQYF
TRBV6-5,TRBJ2-7,few,.,TGTGCCAGCAGTTGGGAGAGATACGAGCAGTACTTC,CASSWERYEQYF
TRBV10-3,TRBJ2-7,.,.,TGTGCCATCAGATCCGGGTCCTACGAGCAGTACTTC,CAIRSGSYEQYF
TRBV7-9,TRBJ1-2,.,TRBD1,TGTGCCAGCAGCCTCGGGACAGGGGGCGCCGAAAATGGCTACACCTTC,CASSLGTGGAENGYTF
TRBV5-5,TRBJ1-2,.,.,TGTGCCAGCAGCTTGGCCGAACAGAACTATGGCTACACCTTC,CASSLAEQNYGYTF
TRBV4-1,TRBJ2-3,.,TRBD2,TGCGCCAGCAGCCAAGGAGGTTCTAGCGGGACCGCCCTTGATACGCAGTATTTT,CASSQGGSSGTALDTQYF
TRBV4-1,TRBJ2-7,.,TRBD1,TGCGCCAGCAGCCAAGGATACAGGGGGCTGGACTACGAGCAGTACTTC,CASSQGYRGLDYEQYF
TRBV10-3,TRBJ1-2,few,.,TGTGCCATCAGTGAGAGCAGGGCTGCTAACTATGGCTACACCTTC,CAISESRAANYGYTF
TRBV6-5,TRBJ2-1,.,TRBD2,TGTGCCAGCCAAAAGCGGGGGTACAATGAGCAGTTCTTC,CASQKRGYNEQFF
TRBV19,TRBJ1-2,.,.,TGTGCCAGTAGGTTGGACAGAACTAACTATGGCTACACCTTC,CASRLDRTNYGYTF
TRBV6-5,TRBJ2-5,once,.,TGTGCCAGCAGTAAACGGGACTTACAAGAGACCCAGTACTTC,CASSKRDLQETQYF
TRBV27,TRBJ1-1,.,.,TGTGCCAGCAGTAAACAGGGTGTGGGGAACACTGAAGCTTTCTTT,CASSKQGVGNTEAFF
TRBV25-1,TRBJ1-2,.,.,TGTGCCAGCAGTACCTCGAGGGCCTTTCTGAACTATGGCTACACCTTC,CASSTSRAFLNYGYTF
TRBV11-3,TRBJ2-1,.,.,TGTGCCAGCAGCTTAGATTGGTCGCTCTACAATGAGCAGTTCTTC,CASSLDWSLYNEQFF
TRBV10-3,TRBJ1-1,.,TRBD1,TGTGCCATCAGTCGAGACAGGGGGATCGGGGCTGAAGCTTTCTTT,CAISRDRGIGAEAFF
TRBV6-1,TRBJ2-7,.,.,TGTGCCAGCAGTGAAAGGAGGGGGGTCGGCGAGCAGTACTTC,CASSERRGVGEQYF
TRBV11-2,TRBJ1-1,.,TRBD1,TGTGCCAGCAGTCCGGGTGGACAGGGGGTTCGGGGAGCTTTCTTT,CASSPGGQGVRGAFF
TRBV19,TRBJ2-3,.,.,TGTGCCAGTGGGGTCGGGGAATCTAGCACAGATACGCAGTATTTT,CASGVGESSTDTQYF
TRBV6-5,TRBJ1-3,.,TRBD1,TGTGCCAGCAGTCGCAAACAGGGGACCGGAAACACCATATATTTT,CASSRKQGTGNTIYF
TRBV6-2/TRBV6-3,TRBJ2-5,.,.,TGTGCCAGCAGTTATGCGGAGACCCAGTACTTC,CASSYAETQYF
TRBV10-2,TRBJ1-1,.,.,TGCGCCAGCAGTGTAAAGAACACTGAAGCTTTCTTT,CASSVKNTEAFF
TRBV5-1,TRBJ1-2,once,.,TGCGCCAGCAGCCTCCTCGACAGAAACTATGGCTACACCTTC,CASSLLDRNYGYTF
TRBV11-2,TRBJ2-7,.,.,TGTGCCAGCAGCTCCGGGTACGAGCAGTACTTC,CASSSGYEQYF
TRBV5-1,TRBJ2-7,.,TRBD1,TGCGCCAGCAGCCCAACGACAGGGTCCCACGAGCAGTACTTC,CASSPTTGSHEQYF
TRBV11-2,TRBJ1-1,.,.,TGTGCCAGCAGCTTAGTGTCTGAAGCTTTCTTT,CASSLVSEAFF
TRBV19,TRBJ1-1,.,TRBD1,TGTGCCAGTAGTATGGAGGGACAGGGGGCCATGAACACTGAAGCTTTCTTT,CASSMEGQGAMNTEAFF